This TCR beta chain derives from a study of beta chain features in type 1 diabetes. Study-wide results and limits: Researchers report that Type 1 diabetes patients had moderately but significantly shorter TCRB CDR3s across all four CD4+ subsets.

Regarding this clone: The antigen is undetermined.

The study reverse transcribed the entire isolated RNA, so it sequenced expressed TCRB transcripts. Repertoires were generated with immunoSEQ multiplex PCR, while TCRdb's copy carries only in-frame clones and drops some. The table records hundreds of thousands of clones, more than 12% of them present only once. This TCR came from a man aged 18 to 35 with type 1 diabetes. Sequenced material: naive CD4+ T cells from blood.

The CDR3 DNA sequence: TGTGCCAGCAGTTACACCAGGGTTCGTACTGAAGCTTTCTTT. Amino acids: CASSYTRVRTEAFF. The V and J genes are TRBV6-5 and TRBJ1-1, with D possibly matching TRBD1 (5 bases). The CDR3 contains 14 residues. Germline V gives CDR1 MNHEY, CDR2 SVGAGI. Trimming took off 2 bases at V and 5 bases at J, with 12 bases between the two ends.